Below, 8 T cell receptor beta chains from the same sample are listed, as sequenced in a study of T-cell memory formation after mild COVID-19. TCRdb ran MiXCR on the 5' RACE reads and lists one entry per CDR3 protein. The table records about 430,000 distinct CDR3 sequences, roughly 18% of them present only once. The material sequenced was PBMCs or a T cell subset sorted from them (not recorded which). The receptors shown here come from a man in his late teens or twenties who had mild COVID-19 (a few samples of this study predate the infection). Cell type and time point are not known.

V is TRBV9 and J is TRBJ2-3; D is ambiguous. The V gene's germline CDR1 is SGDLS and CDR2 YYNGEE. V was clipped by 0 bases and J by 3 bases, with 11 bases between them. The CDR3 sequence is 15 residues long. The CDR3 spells CASSVGLGKTDTQYF. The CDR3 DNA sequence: TGTGCCAGCAGCGTAGGTCTAGGAAAGACAGATACGCAGTATTTT.

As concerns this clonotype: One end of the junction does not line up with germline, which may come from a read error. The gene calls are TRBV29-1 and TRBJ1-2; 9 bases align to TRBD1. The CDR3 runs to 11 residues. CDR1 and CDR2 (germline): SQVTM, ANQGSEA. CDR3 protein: CSVAGQGTSRF. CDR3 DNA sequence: TGCAGCGTTGCGGGACAGGGAACTTCCAGGTTC. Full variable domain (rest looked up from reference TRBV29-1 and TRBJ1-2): SAVISQKPSRDICQRGTSLTIQCQVDSQVTMMFWYRQQPGQSLTLIATANQGSEATYESGFVIDKFPISRPNLTFSTLTVSNMSPEDSSIYLCSVAGQGTSRFGSGTRLTVV.

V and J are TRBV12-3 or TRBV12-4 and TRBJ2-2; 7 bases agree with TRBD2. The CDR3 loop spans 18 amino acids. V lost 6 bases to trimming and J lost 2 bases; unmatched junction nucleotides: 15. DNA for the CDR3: TGTGCCAGCAGCCGCGGGGACCTGCTAGCGGAAAACACCGGGGAGCTGTTTTTT. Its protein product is CASSRGDLLAENTGELFF.

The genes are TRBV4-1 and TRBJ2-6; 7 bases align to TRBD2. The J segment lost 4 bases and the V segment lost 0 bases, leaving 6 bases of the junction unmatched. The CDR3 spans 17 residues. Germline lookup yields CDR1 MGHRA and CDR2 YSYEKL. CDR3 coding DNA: TGCGCCAGCAGCCAAGAAAACGGGGGGTCAGGGGCCAACGTCCTGACTTTC. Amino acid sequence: CASSQENGGSGANVLTF.

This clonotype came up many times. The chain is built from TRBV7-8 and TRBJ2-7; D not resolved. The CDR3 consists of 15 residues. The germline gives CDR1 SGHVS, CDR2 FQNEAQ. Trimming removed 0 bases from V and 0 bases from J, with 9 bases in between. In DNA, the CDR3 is TGTGCCAGCAGCTTAGCGGGGTTTCCCTCCTACGAGCAGTACTTC. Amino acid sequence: CASSLAGFPSYEQYF.

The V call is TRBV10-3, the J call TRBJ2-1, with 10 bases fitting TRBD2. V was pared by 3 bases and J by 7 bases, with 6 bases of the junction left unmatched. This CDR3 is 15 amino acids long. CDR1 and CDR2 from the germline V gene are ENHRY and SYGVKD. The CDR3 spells CAISEGLAGENEQFF. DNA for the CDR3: TGTGCCATCAGTGAAGGGCTAGCGGGGGAAAATGAGCAGTTCTTC.

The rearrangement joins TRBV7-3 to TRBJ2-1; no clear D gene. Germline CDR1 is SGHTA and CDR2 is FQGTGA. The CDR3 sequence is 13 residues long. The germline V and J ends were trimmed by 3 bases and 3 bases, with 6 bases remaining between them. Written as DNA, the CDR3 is TGTGCCAGCAGCTTTACAGTCTACAATGAGCAGTTCTTC. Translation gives CASSFTVYNEQFF.

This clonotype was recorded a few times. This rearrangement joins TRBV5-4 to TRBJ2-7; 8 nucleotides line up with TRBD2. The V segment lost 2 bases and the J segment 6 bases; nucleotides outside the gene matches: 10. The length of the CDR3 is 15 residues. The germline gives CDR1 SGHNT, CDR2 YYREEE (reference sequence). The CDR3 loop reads CASSFGGAGGSEQYF. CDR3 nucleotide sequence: TGTGCCAGCAGCTTCGGGGGGGCCGGTGGTAGCGAGCAGTACTTC.